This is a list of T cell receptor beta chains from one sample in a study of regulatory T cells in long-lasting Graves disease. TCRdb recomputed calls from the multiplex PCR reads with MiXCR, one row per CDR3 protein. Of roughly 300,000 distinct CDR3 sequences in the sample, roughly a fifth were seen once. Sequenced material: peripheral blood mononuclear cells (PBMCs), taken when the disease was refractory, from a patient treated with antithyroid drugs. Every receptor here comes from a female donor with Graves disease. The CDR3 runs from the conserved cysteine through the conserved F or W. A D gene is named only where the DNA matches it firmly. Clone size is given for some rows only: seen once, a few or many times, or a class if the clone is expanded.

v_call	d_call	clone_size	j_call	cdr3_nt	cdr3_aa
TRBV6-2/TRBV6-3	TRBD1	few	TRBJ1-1	TGTGCCAGCAGTAACAGGGGGGGAAACACTGAAGCTTTCTTT	CASSNRGGNTEAFF
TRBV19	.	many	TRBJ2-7	TGTGCCAGTAGTATGGCTAGAACCTACGAGCAGTACTTC	CASSMARTYEQYF
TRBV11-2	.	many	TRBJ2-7	TGTGCCAGCAGCTTAGCCCCCCCAGGGGTGTCGTACTACGAGCAGTACTTC	CASSLAPPGVSYYEQYF
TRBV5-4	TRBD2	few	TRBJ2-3	TGTGCCAGCAGCCGGGGACTACCTGCGACAGATACGCAGTATTTT	CASSRGLPATDTQYF
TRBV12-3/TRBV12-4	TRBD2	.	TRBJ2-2	TGTGCCAGCAGTCGGACTAGCGCGAACACCGGGGAGCTGTTTTTT	CASSRTSANTGELFF
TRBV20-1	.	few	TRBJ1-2	TGCAGTGCTAGAGATCATAAGGGCTCCTATGGCTACACCTTC	CSARDHKGSYGYTF
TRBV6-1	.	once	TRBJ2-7	TGTGCCAGCAGCTCGGAACCCGTGGTCCCCTACGAGCAGTACTTC	CASSSEPVVPYEQYF
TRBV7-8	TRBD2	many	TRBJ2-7	TGTGCCAGCATCCCCGGACTAGCGGGGGATACCTACGAGCAGTACTTC	CASIPGLAGDTYEQYF
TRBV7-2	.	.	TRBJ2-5	TGTGCCAGCAGCTTAGGGGTAGCGGCATTCCCCGGTCGGGAGACCCAGTACTTC	CASSLGVAAFPGRETQYF
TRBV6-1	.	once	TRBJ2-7	TGTGCCAGCAGAAGATTCGTCGACTACGAGCAGTACTTC	CASRRFVDYEQYF
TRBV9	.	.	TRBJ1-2	TGTGCCAGCAGCCCAGGGGAGCGCAGCGGCTACACCTTC	CASSPGERSGYTF
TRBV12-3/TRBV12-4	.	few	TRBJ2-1	TGTGCCAGCAGTTCTGACAAGGGGCGCCTCGATGAGCAGTTCTTC	CASSSDKGRLDEQFF
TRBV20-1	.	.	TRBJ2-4	TGCAGTGCTATATGGGCGGCGGCCGGTATAGCCAAAAACATTCAGTACTTC	CSAIWAAAGIAKNIQYF
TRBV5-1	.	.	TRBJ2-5	TGCGCCAGCAGACTGGGGCCATCAAGAGAAACCCAGTACTTC	CASRLGPSRETQYF
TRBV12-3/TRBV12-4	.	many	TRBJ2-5	TGTGCCAGCTCCCGGGCGAAACAAGAGACCCAGTACTTC	CASSRAKQETQYF